Listed below are T cell receptor beta chains from one sample, sequenced in a study of T cells of healthy individuals. MiXCR, run by TCRdb on the 5' RACE reads, gives a single entry per CDR3 protein. The table shows more than 85,000 distinct CDR3 sequences, with approximately 18% occurring only once. The source of these receptors is a human donor in good health. CDR3s include the opening cysteine and the closing phenylalanine or tryptophan. A D gene is named only where the DNA matches it firmly. Clone sizes are given selectively: once, few, many, or a class where the clone is expanded.

J gene,D gene,V gene,clone size,CDR3 DNA,CDR3 protein
TRBJ1-1,NA,TRBV9,NA,TGTGCCAGCAGCGTAGGTATCCTCCCCGAGAACACTGAAGCTTTCTTT,CASSVGILPENTEAFF
TRBJ2-7,TRBD2,TRBV27,few,TGTGCCAGCAGCCCACGGGGGGTCGGGCAGTACTTC,CASSPRGVGQYF
TRBJ1-4,NA,TRBV7-6,few,TGTGCCAGCAGCGCTACAGACAAACTGTTTTTT,CASSATDKLFF
TRBJ2-5,NA,TRBV29-1,few,TGCGCCACCGAAAGAAGCCCCCAAGAGACCCAGTACTTC,CATERSPQETQYF
TRBJ2-5,NA,TRBV12-3/TRBV12-4,few,TGTGCCAGCAGTTTGGATCGTCAGGAGACCCAGTACTTC,CASSLDRQETQYF
TRBJ2-5,NA,TRBV20-1,NA,TGCAGTGCTAGATCCTCGACGCAGGGACGGCAAGGGGGGACCCAGTACTTC,CSARSSTQGRQGGTQYF
TRBJ2-7,NA,TRBV28,NA,TGTGCCAGCCGGACAGCAGGATCCCACGAGCAGTACTTC,CASRTAGSHEQYF
TRBJ2-3,TRBD2,TRBV6-1,NA,TGTGCCAGCTCCTGGACTAGCGGGGCATCACCAGATACGCAGTATTTT,CASSWTSGASPDTQYF
TRBJ1-1,NA,TRBV7-2,many,TGTGCCAGCAGCCGGGACGGGAACACTGAAGCTTTCTTT,CASSRDGNTEAFF
TRBJ1-5,NA,TRBV21-1,NA,TGTGCCAGCAGCAAAAATGCCGGGAGCAGCAATCAGCCCCAGCATTTT,CASSKNAGSSNQPQHF
TRBJ2-6,NA,TRBV10-3,NA,TGTGCCATCAGTGAGCAGCCCGCGGGATCTACCTTATATCCGGGGGCCAACGTCCTGACTTTC,CAISEQPAGSTLYPGANVLTF
TRBJ2-1,NA,TRBV4-1,few,TGCGCCAGCAGCCAAGTGAACAATGAGCAGTTCTTC,CASSQVNNEQFF
TRBJ1-4,NA,TRBV20-1,NA,TGCAGTGCTAGAGACGTCTCCTATAGTCAAAAACTGTTTTTT,CSARDVSYSQKLFF
TRBJ2-3,NA,TRBV5-1,once,TGCGCCAGCAGCTTGTCTTTTTCGGTGGATACGCAGTATTTT,CASSLSFSVDTQYF
TRBJ1-2,TRBD1,TRBV20-1,NA,TGCAGTGCAGGGACAGGGTCCTATGGCTACACCTTC,CSAGTGSYGYTF
TRBJ1-4,NA,TRBV28,NA,TGTGCCAGCAGTTTGGCAGGCGCGGGGGATGAAAAACTGTTTTTT,CASSLAGAGDEKLFF